The entry below gives a single TCR beta chain sequence along with its context. The sample comes from a study of T-cell memory formation after mild COVID-19. There are 22 residues in the CDR3. The V segment lost 7 bases and the J segment 2 bases; nucleotides outside the gene matches: 26. Germline V CDR1 and CDR2: MGHRA, YSYEKL. Each CDR3 protein gets one entry after TCRdb re-called the 5' RACE reads with MiXCR. The repertoire holds fewer than 400,000 distinct CDR3 sequences, with around a sixth as singletons. This clonotype was obtained from a man aged 18 to 30 who had mild COVID-19 (a few samples of this study predate the infection). Cell type and time point are not known. V gene TRBV4-1 combines with J gene TRBJ2-6, with 7 bases matching TRBD1. Sample: PBMCs or a T cell subset sorted from them (not recorded which). CDR3 region: CASTQPTEVFLGQGAGANVLTF. As DNA, the CDR3 is TGCGCCAGCACACAACCTACCGAAGTTTTCCTGGGGCAGGGGGCTGGGGCCAACGTCCTGACTTTC.